This entry lists 30 T cell receptor beta chains sequenced from one sample in a study of T cell responses to AZD1222 COVID-19 vaccine. TCRdb keeps only in-frame clones here, not all; method: immunoSEQ multiplex PCR. The table includes about 150,000 clones, more than 85% detected once. Source: peripheral blood, taken on day 0 of AZD1222 vaccination. Source of these receptors: an adult in good health.

V gene TRBV6-6 combines with J gene TRBJ2-5, with 8 bases matching TRBD1. The ends lost 5 bases at V and 4 bases at J; junction bases unmatched: 6. The V gene's germline CDR1 is MNHNY and CDR2 SVGAGI (reference sequence). There are 14 residues in the CDR3. In DNA, the CDR3 is TGTGCCAGCAGTGACAGGGGCTGGGGAGAGACCCAGTACTTC. It specifies CASSDRGWGETQYF.

The chain uses TRBV7-9 and TRBJ2-7; 7 nucleotides match TRBD2. The CDR3 has 17 amino acids. With 5 bases clipped from V and 1 base from J, the junction kept 14 bases outside the gene matches. CDR1 SEHNR and CDR2 FQNEAQ come from the germline V gene (reference sequence). CDR3 bases: TGTGCCAGCAGCCAACCTCATAGCGGGCTGAATTCCTACGAGCAGTACTTC. It encodes CASSQPHSGLNSYEQYF. Variable domain in full (rest from reference TRBV7-9 and TRBJ2-7): DTGVSQNPRHKITKRGQNVTFRCDPISEHNRLYWYRQTLGQGPEFLTYFQNEAQLEKSRLLSDRFSAERPKGSFSTLEIQRTEQGDSAMYLCASSQPHSGLNSYEQYFGPGTRLTVT.

The V call is TRBV27, the J call TRBJ1-1; D is uncertain. This CDR3 has 16 amino acids. V lost 6 bases and J 3 bases, leaving 20 bases between the germline ends. Germline CDR1 MNHEY, CDR2 SMNVEV (reference sequence). The CDR3 spells CASRFREPGRDTEAFF. DNA for the CDR3: TGTGCCAGCAGATTCCGGGAGCCGGGGAGGGACACTGAAGCTTTCTTT.

This chain uses TRBV19 with TRBJ2-3; 11 bases fit TRBD1. Germline CDR1 reads LNHDA; CDR2 reads SQIVND (reference sequence). Trimming took 7 bases from V and 7 from J; bases not matched to a gene: 13. The CDR3 length is 16 residues. The CDR3 DNA follows: TGTGCCAGTACCGACCCGAGAGGACAGGGGGCCAATACGCAGTATTTT. Amino acids: CASTDPRGQGANTQYF.

V gene TRBV13 combines with J gene TRBJ2-5, with TRBD2 matching 10 bases. Germline V CDR1 and CDR2: PRHDT, FYEKMQ (reference sequence). The CDR3 has 16 residues. Unmatched junction bases numbered 5, after V lost 4 bases and J lost 0 bases. The CDR3 loop is CASSSSSGGDQETQYF. CDR3 DNA: TGTGCCAGCAGCTCCTCCAGCGGGGGGGACCAAGAGACCCAGTACTTC. The whole variable domain, filled in from reference TRBV13 and TRBJ2-5, reads AAGVIQSPRHLIKEKRETATLKCYPIPRHDTVYWYQQGPGQDPQFLISFYEKMQSDKGSIPDRFSAQQFSDYHSELNMSSLELGDSALYFCASSSSSGGDQETQYFGPGTRLLVL.

Note on this clone: This same CDR3 is encoded by further DNA sequences in the sample. The genes are TRBV2 and TRBJ2-5; possibly TRBD1 for D (5 bases). Looked up from germline, CDR1 is SNHLY and CDR2 is FYNNEI. This CDR3 is 12 amino acids long. The ends were cut back, 4 bases at V and 4 bases at J, with 7 bases in the middle. The CDR3 bases are TGTGCCAGCAGTGTAAGGGGAGAGACCCAGTACTTC. It codes for CASSVRGETQYF.

This chain uses TRBV7-3 with TRBJ2-1, with 12 bases that match TRBD2. The germline CDR1 and CDR2 sequences are SGHTA and FQGTGA. V dropped 8 bases and J dropped 7; count of bases not matched to a gene: 12. This CDR3 comprises 16 residues. The CDR3 reads CASRSGLAGQGNEQFF. The CDR3 DNA is TGTGCCAGCCGCTCGGGACTAGCGGGCCAGGGGAATGAGCAGTTCTTC.

The chain is built from TRBV18 and TRBJ2-4; 9 bases agree with TRBD1. Germline CDR1 is KGHSH and CDR2 is LQKENI. The CDR3 has 16 amino acids. The trim removed 3 bases at V and 9 bases at J, leaving 12 bases unmatched. CDR3 region: CASSPTVGQGWGIQYF. CDR3 DNA sequence: TGTGCCAGCTCACCTACCGTTGGACAGGGGTGGGGCATTCAGTACTTC.

The J gene is TRBJ1-6, the V gene TRBV2; 7 bases are shared with TRBD1. Germline CDR1 SNHLY, CDR2 FYNNEI. Germline trimming cut 2 bases from V and 10 bases from J; bases unmatched to any gene: 5. This CDR3 contains 14 residues. CDR3: CASSEIAGGSPLHF. The DNA of the CDR3 is TGTGCCAGCAGTGAAATCGCAGGGGGATCACCCCTCCACTTT.

This clone was observed once. This rearrangement joins TRBV2 to TRBJ1-4; D possibly corresponds to TRBD1 (5 bases). V was cut by 5 bases and J by 6 bases, with 7 bases left in between. CDR3 length: 12 amino acids. Per germline, CDR1 SNHLY and CDR2 FYNNEI. CDR3 protein: CASSRDDEKLFF. Written as DNA, the CDR3 is TGTGCCAGCAGTAGGGACGATGAAAAACTGTTTTTT.

The genes are TRBV20-1 and TRBJ1-2; D remains unclear. Germline lookup yields CDR1 DFQATT and CDR2 SNEGSKA (reference sequence). Trimming removed 6 bases at V and 1 base at J, with 6 bases between. The CDR3 totals 11 residues. Here the CDR3 reads CSALDNYGYTF. The CDR3 bases are TGCAGTGCCCTCGATAACTATGGCTACACCTTC.

The chain is built from TRBV27 and TRBJ2-7; 8 nucleotides match TRBD1. The V gene end was trimmed by 6 bases and the J gene end by 3 bases; junction bases not matched to a gene: 10. This CDR3 region has 15 residues. The germline V gene encodes CDR1 MNHEY and CDR2 SMNVEV (reference sequence). DNA of the CDR3: TGTGCCAGCAGCCGAGAGCAGGGGGCACACTACGAGCAGTACTTC. Residues: CASSREQGAHYEQYF.

The rearrangement uses TRBV7-9 and TRBJ1-3; D might be TRBD1 (5 bases). V dropped 5 bases and J dropped 0 bases, with 14 bases sitting between them. Germline V gene lookup returns CDR1 SEHNR and CDR2 FQNEAQ (reference sequence). This CDR3 has 16 amino acids. The CDR3 protein is CASSPGRDGSGNTIYF. CDR3 DNA sequence: TGTGCCAGCAGCCCCGGACGGGACGGCTCTGGAAACACCATATATTTT.

The chain has TRBV19 and TRBJ2-5, with 11 bases aligning to TRBD1. CDR1 and CDR2 (germline): LNHDA, SQIVND (reference sequence). The CDR3 spans 13 residues. J gave up 5 bases and V 9 bases, and 5 bases lay outside the gene matches. As DNA, the CDR3 is TGTGCCAGCGGCGGGACAGGGGGGGAGACCCAGTACTTC. Its translation is CASGGTGGETQYF. Full variable domain (missing parts from reference TRBV19 and TRBJ2-5): DGGITQSPKYLFRKEGQNVTLSCEQNLNHDAMYWYRQDPGQGLRLIYYSQIVNDFQKGDIAEGYSVSREKKESFPLTVTSAQKNPTAFYLCASGGTGGETQYFGPGTRLLVL.

The chain uses TRBV24-1 and TRBJ1-1, with D maybe TRBD1 (6 bases). This CDR3 comprises 15 residues. Trimming cost V 11 bases and J 3 bases, with 21 bases left between them. CDR1 is KGHDR and CDR2 is SFDVKD in the germline V gene. The CDR3 nucleotides read TGTGCCATCACTGAACTCGTGGGACAACACACTGAAGCTTTCTTT. Translation: CAITELVGQHTEAFF.

With respect to this clone: Within the sample, other DNA sequences also encode this same CDR3. The V and J genes are TRBV7-2 and TRBJ1-2, with 8 bases fitting TRBD1. J lost 5 bases, V lost 5 bases, and 4 bases had no gene match. In germline, CDR1 is SGHTA, CDR2 FQGNSA. The CDR3 contains 13 residues. The CDR3 here is CASSRDRNYGYTF. The CDR3 DNA follows: TGTGCCAGCAGCAGGGACAGGAATTATGGCTACACCTTC.

The genes are TRBV5-1 and TRBJ1-2; 7 positions agree with TRBD1. This CDR3 comprises 15 residues. The germline V gene encodes CDR1 SGHRS and CDR2 YFSETQ. V lost 4 bases, J lost 7 bases, and 13 bases stayed unmatched. The CDR3 protein is CASSPGDTGVVGYTF. The DNA for the CDR3 is TGCGCCAGCAGCCCCGGGGATACAGGGGTGGTTGGCTACACCTTC. The entire variable domain, with the rest obtained from reference TRBV5-1 and TRBJ1-2, is as follows: KAGVTQTPRYLIKTRGQQVTLSCSPISGHRSVSWYQQTPGQGLQFLFEYFSETQRNKGNFPGRFSGRQFSNSRSEMNVSTLELGDSALYLCASSPGDTGVVGYTFGSGTRLTVV.

J is TRBJ2-2 and V is TRBV11-2; 9 nucleotides line up with TRBD1. Trimming took 5 bases from V and 5 from J; bases not matched to a gene: 6. CDR1 and CDR2 (germline): SGHAT, FQNNGV. The CDR3 is 15 residues long. The CDR3 DNA reads as TGTGCCAGCAGCCCCAGGGACAGGGTTACCGGGGAGCTGTTTTTT. Translated, it gives CASSPRDRVTGELFF. The complete variable domain, with remaining parts taken from reference TRBV11-2 and TRBJ2-2, reads EAGVAQSPRYKIIEKRQSVAFWCNPISGHATLYWYQQILGQGPKLLIQFQNNGVVDDSQLPKDRFSAERLKGVDSTLKIQPAKLEDSAVYLCASSPRDRVTGELFFGEGSRLTVL.

The chain has TRBV11-2 and TRBJ1-1, with 7 bases fitting TRBD1. V gave up 4 bases and J gave up 10 bases; unmatched junction bases: 15. CDR3 length: 15 residues. CDR1 SGHAT and CDR2 FQNNGV come from the germline V gene. Here the CDR3 reads CASSSRLETGNRAFF. In DNA, the CDR3 is TGTGCCAGCAGCTCCAGATTGGAGACAGGGAATCGAGCTTTCTTT.

The rearrangement links TRBV4-1 to TRBJ1-1; weak D call: TRBD1 (6 bases). Trimming took off 3 bases at V and 6 bases at J, with 8 bases between the two ends. The CDR3 runs 12 residues. Germline values: CDR1 MGHRA, CDR2 YSYEKL. In DNA form, the CDR3 reads TGCGCCAGCAGCCATGGGGGCCCTGAAGCTTTCTTT. This gives the protein CASSHGGPEAFF.

The rearrangement joins TRBV12-3 or TRBV12-4 to TRBJ1-1, with unresolved D. V gave up 4 bases and J gave up 1 base, with 7 bases separating them. This CDR3 contains 13 residues. CDR3 loop: CASSWGRNTEAFF. In DNA form, the CDR3 reads TGTGCCAGCAGTTGGGGTAGGAACACTGAAGCTTTCTTT.

The genes are TRBV11-3 and TRBJ2-1; TRBD2 agrees at 8 bases. Germline CDR1 is SGHNT and CDR2 is YENEEA. The CDR3 contains 15 residues. Losses at the gene ends were 5 bases for V and 1 base for J; bases not matched to a gene: 4. The CDR3 coding sequence is TGTGCCAGCAGCGCCCGGGGGGGGTCCTACAATGAGCAGTTCTTC. The encoded protein is CASSARGGSYNEQFF.

The chain combines TRBV7-3 with TRBJ1-6; the D is unclear. CDR3 length: 15 residues. With 5 bases removed from V and 7 bases from J, the gap between germline ends came to 15 bases. CDR1 and CDR2 (germline): SGHTA, FQGTGA. This CDR3 reads CASSGDGRENSPLHF. CDR3 DNA: TGTGCCAGCAGCGGAGACGGACGGGAGAATTCACCCCTCCACTTT.

CDR3 in DNA: TGTGCCAGCAGTTACACTTCTAGCGGGAAGTCCTACGAGCAGTACTTC. This encodes CASSYTSSGKSYEQYF. The chain employs TRBV6-5 and TRBJ2-7; 9 bases agree with TRBD2. The germline V gene has CDR1 MNHEY and CDR2 SVGAGI. V lost 2 bases and J lost 1; bases outside the gene matches: 6. The CDR3 runs to 16 residues.

This chain links TRBV6-5 with TRBJ2-3; unclear D gene. Trimming left V 4 bases short and J 5 bases short, with 10 bases between. From germline, CDR1 is MNHEY and CDR2 SVGAGI. The CDR3 loop spans 13 amino acids. As DNA, the CDR3 is TGTGCCAGCAGTTTGACGGTGGGAGATACGCAGTATTTT. Protein sequence: CASSLTVGDTQYF.

This clone showed up just once. The J gene is TRBJ1-1, the V gene TRBV19; D remains unclear. V dropped 7 bases and J dropped 5 bases, with 17 bases sitting between them. Germline-derived CDR1 and CDR2 are LNHDA and SQIVND (reference sequence). The CDR3 runs 14 residues. Here the CDR3 reads CASTHDLLGTEAFF. In DNA form, the CDR3 reads TGTGCCAGTACCCATGATCTTTTGGGGACTGAAGCTTTCTTT.

V and J are TRBV3-1 (or the pseudogene TRBV3-2) and TRBJ1-1; tentative D call: TRBD1 (6 bases). Trimming removed 3 bases from V and 0 bases from J, with 14 bases in between. Germline CDR1 is LGHDT and CDR2 is YNNKEL (reference sequence). The length of the CDR3 is 16 residues. The CDR3 DNA sequence: TGTGCCAGCAGCCATTGGGACACGGCTATGAACACTGAAGCTTTCTTT. It codes for CASSHWDTAMNTEAFF.

The CDR3 nucleotides are TGCGCCAGCAGCGTCGGGCCGACTAAGGGAAACACCATATATTTT. Translation gives CASSVGPTKGNTIYF. The rearrangement uses TRBV5-1 and TRBJ1-3, with D unclear. V lost 4 bases to trimming and J lost 4 bases, with 15 bases between them. The CDR3 is 15 amino acids. Germline CDR1 reads SGHRS; CDR2 reads YFSETQ.

This clone was seen once. CDR3 sequence: CASSRTGLNSPLHF. Written as DNA, the CDR3 is TGTGCCAGCAGTCGGACAGGGCTGAATTCACCCCTCCACTTT. J is TRBJ1-6 and V is TRBV7-3; 8 bases match TRBD1. CDR3 length: 14 residues. The V and J ends lost 6 bases and 7 bases, in that order; junction bases with no gene match: 5. Germline V gene lookup returns CDR1 SGHTA and CDR2 FQGTGA.

V gene TRBV24-1 combines with J gene TRBJ2-7; D might be TRBD1 (7 bases). Trimming pared 1 base from V and 0 bases from J, leaving 12 bases between. This CDR3 is built from 16 residues. Looked up from germline, CDR1 is KGHDR and CDR2 is SFDVKD. The CDR3 bases are TGTGCCACCAGTGATTTTTGCAGGGGGGCCTCCTACGAGCAGTACTTC. This translates into CATSDFCRGASYEQYF.